A single sample gave rise to the 10 T cell receptor beta chains below, sequenced in a study of blood T cell repertoires in COVID-19. Measured with immunoSEQ multiplex PCR; TCRdb has only the in-frame clones, and not every one. The table has about 110,000 clones, 71% seen once. Sequencing was carried out using peripheral blood. The receptors were gathered from a human donor with acute or convalescent COVID-19. The donor label of this sample is uncertain.

The chain is built from TRBV5-8 and TRBJ2-1; 11 bases are shared with TRBD2. CDR3 length: 17 amino acids. CDR1 SGHTS and CDR2 YDEGEE come from the germline V gene. Losses at the gene ends were 6 bases for V and 5 bases for J; bases not matched to a gene: 13. The CDR3 nucleotides read TGTGCCAGCACCAGTAACCAAATAGCGGGGGGGCACAATGAGCAGTTCTTC. Amino acid sequence: CASTSNQIAGGHNEQFF.

The chain joins TRBV7-9 to TRBJ2-3; D is unclear. The V end was cut by 2 bases, the J end by 0 bases, with 6 bases between. Germline V gene data show CDR1 as SEHNR and CDR2 as FQNEAQ (reference sequence). The CDR3 sequence is 14 residues long. The CDR3 region is CASSLSFSTDTQYF. The CDR3 region has the DNA TGTGCCAGCAGCTTATCCTTTAGCACAGATACGCAGTATTTT.

The CDR3 region is CASSLRPRGGSTDTQYF. CDR3 nucleotides: TGTGCCAGCAGCTTGCGCCCTCGGGGGGGAAGCACAGATACGCAGTATTTT. The J gene is TRBJ2-3, the V gene TRBV7-3, with TRBD2 identical over 8 bases. Germline CDR1 and CDR2: SGHTA and FQGTGA. The CDR3 spans 17 residues. J lost 0 bases, V lost 3 bases, and 8 bases had no gene match.

The chain joins TRBV5-1 to TRBJ2-2; D may be TRBD2 (6 bases). The CDR3 is 14 amino acids. Deletions cut 4 bases from V and 6 bases from J, with 13 bases between. Germline assignment: CDR1 SGHRS and CDR2 YFSETQ. The CDR3 coding sequence is TGCGCCAGCAGCCCCGGGGACTTGGCCGGGGAGCTGTTTTTT. Translated, it gives CASSPGDLAGELFF. Supplemented by reference TRBV5-1 and TRBJ2-2, the full variable domain reads KAGVTQTPRYLIKTRGQQVTLSCSPISGHRSVSWYQQTPGQGLQFLFEYFSETQRNKGNFPGRFSGRQFSNSRSEMNVSTLELGDSALYLCASSPGDLAGELFFGEGSRLTVL.

This clone is a singleton in its sample. The chain links TRBV3-1 (or the pseudogene TRBV3-2) to TRBJ2-1, with 12 bases aligning to TRBD2. The CDR3 is 17 amino acids. The V and J ends lost 6 bases and 4 bases, in that order; junction bases with no gene match: 10. CDR1 and CDR2 (germline): LGHDT, YNNKEL (reference sequence). As DNA, the CDR3 is TGTGCCAGCAGACCTCTACTAGCGGGGGGCGGGTACAATGAGCAGTTCTTC. Residues: CASRPLLAGGGYNEQFF.

The gene calls are TRBV7-9 and TRBJ2-6; D remains unclear. V was clipped by 5 bases and J by 3 bases, with 14 bases between them. Germline V gene lookup returns CDR1 SEHNR and CDR2 FQNEAQ (reference sequence). The CDR3 sequence is 16 residues long. The CDR3 region is CASSPTLSGGANVLTF. CDR3 DNA sequence: TGTGCCAGCAGCCCGACGTTGTCGGGTGGGGCCAACGTCCTGACTTTC.

This clone was observed a few times. The chain employs TRBV18 and TRBJ2-1, with 9 positions matching TRBD2. V dropped 0 bases and J dropped 4; count of bases not matched to a gene: 7. The CDR3 is 17 residues long. CDR1 is KGHSH, CDR2 LQKENI, per germline. CDR3 region: CASSPPGLAGYYNEQFF. The CDR3 DNA sequence: TGTGCCAGCTCACCACCTGGGCTAGCGGGGTATTACAATGAGCAGTTCTTC.

This chain links TRBV5-1 with TRBJ1-3, with a possible D match to TRBD1 (5 bases). The V end was cut by 2 bases, the J end by 0 bases, with 6 bases between. In germline, CDR1 is SGHRS, CDR2 YFSETQ. CDR3 length: 14 amino acids. DNA of the CDR3: TGCGCCAGCAGCTTCACAGGCTCTGGAAACACCATATATTTT. Amino acids: CASSFTGSGNTIYF.

This chain joins TRBV7-9 and TRBJ1-1, with 9 bases aligning to TRBD1. The J segment lost 5 bases and the V segment lost 5 bases, leaving 9 bases of the junction unmatched. Germline CDR1 is SEHNR and CDR2 is FQNEAQ (reference sequence). This CDR3 region has 15 residues. In DNA form, the CDR3 reads TGTGCCAGCAGCCGAGAACGGACAGGGGAGACTGAAGCTTTCTTT. Its protein product is CASSRERTGETEAFF.

V is TRBV6-5 and J is TRBJ2-1; 8 positions match TRBD2. The CDR3 has 14 amino acids. Per the germline V gene, CDR1 is MNHEY and CDR2 is SVGAGI. V lost 6 bases and J lost 4; bases outside the gene matches: 5. In DNA form, the CDR3 reads TGTGCCAGCAGAAGGACTAGCCTTTACAATGAGCAGTTCTTC. This encodes CASRRTSLYNEQFF.